What follows are 6 T cell receptor beta chains derived from one specimen sequenced in a study of cytomegalovirus exposure and HLA in healthy donors. The primer mix had 60 Vbeta and 13 Jbeta primers. Assay: immunoSEQ multiplex PCR; the TCRdb copy retains only in-frame clones and omits some. The sample has 150,000 to 200,000 clones; roughly 77% are singletons. Input material: PBMCs. These receptors were obtained from a woman aged 45-65 years in good health and CMV-seronegative.

The chain combines TRBV7-2 with TRBJ2-7; 11 bases fit TRBD2. Germline V gene data show CDR1 as SGHTA and CDR2 as FQGNSA. Unmatched junction bases numbered 2, after V lost 0 bases and J lost 4 bases. The CDR3 length is 15 residues. CDR3 DNA sequence: TGTGCCAGCAGCTTAGCGGCTAGCGGGGGGTACGAGCAGTACTTC. Its protein is CASSLAASGGYEQYF.

The rearrangement uses TRBV6-1 and TRBJ2-1, with TRBD2 matching 9 bases. V trimming: 2 bases; J trimming: 0 bases; junction bases outside the gene matches: 2. Germline CDR1 MNHNS, CDR2 SASEGT. The CDR3 totals 16 residues. CDR3 DNA: TGTGCCAGCAGTGAACTAGCGGGAAGCTCCTACAATGAGCAGTTCTTC. Translated: CASSELAGSSYNEQFF.

The gene calls are TRBV2 and TRBJ1-5; D uncertain. Trimming took off 2 bases at V and 3 bases at J, with 14 bases between the two ends. The CDR3 covers 16 residues. Germline loops: CDR1 SNHLY, CDR2 FYNNEI. CDR3: CASSEQSSIVNQPQHF. CDR3 nucleotides: TGTGCCAGCAGTGAACAATCGAGTATTGTCAATCAGCCCCAGCATTTT.

Concerning this clone itself: In the same sample, other DNA sequences code for this CDR3. CDR3 nucleotide sequence: TGTGCCAGCAGCAGGGACTCTGGAAACACCATATATTTT. It specifies CASSRDSGNTIYF. The chain couples TRBV6-5 to TRBJ1-3, with a tentative D call TRBD1 (5 bases). Germline assignment: CDR1 MNHEY and CDR2 SVGAGI. The CDR3 contains 13 residues. V was pared by 6 bases and J by 0 bases, with 6 bases between.

This clone was recorded only once. V is TRBV7-6 and J is TRBJ1-3, with D unclear. This CDR3 has 13 residues. V was cut by 5 bases and J by 2 bases, with 7 bases left in between. In germline, CDR1 is SGHVS, CDR2 FNYEAQ. In DNA, the CDR3 is TGTGCCAGCAGCCCCTCCCCTGGAAACACCATATATTTT. Translated, it gives CASSPSPGNTIYF.

In its sample, this clone was seen a few times. The gene calls are TRBV28 and TRBJ2-3, with D possibly TRBD2 on 5 matching bases. CDR1 MDHEN and CDR2 SYDVKM come from the germline V gene. The CDR3 sequence is 14 residues long. The CDR3, as DNA: TGTGCTTCACACCGGAAGGGAGTCACAGATACGCAGTATTTT. Residues: CASHRKGVTDTQYF.